The entry that follows covers one TCR beta chain sequence. The antigen is not known. The CDR3 consists of 15 residues. Germline V CDR1 and CDR2: SGHDT, YYEEEE. V lost 4 bases to trimming and J lost 7 bases; unmatched junction nucleotides: 11. The sort gate was single viable CD3+CD4+CD8-CD45RO+ cells for memory CD4+ T cells. The source of the sample is a study of memory CD4+ T cells and cytomegalovirus serostatus. Study at large: Healthy Belgian adult donors included roughly ten CMV-positive and 24 CMV-negative people. Findings and limits, study-wide: Each of 60 to 80 CMV-associated TCRbeta sequences occurred in one to five individuals.

Clones were sequenced by immunoSEQ multiplex PCR, and TCRdb holds only the in-frame ones, with some missing. The sample consists of 75,000 to 90,000 clones, 80% of them appearing once. The chain carries TRBV5-6 and TRBJ2-3, with 8 bases lining up with TRBD2. Sequencing used memory CD4+ T cells from blood. The TCR comes from an adult in good health and CMV-seronegative. The chain's CDR3 is CASSLRAGGLNTQYF. CDR3 coding DNA: TGTGCCAGCAGCCTTCGGGCGGGGGGCCTGAATACGCAGTATTTT.